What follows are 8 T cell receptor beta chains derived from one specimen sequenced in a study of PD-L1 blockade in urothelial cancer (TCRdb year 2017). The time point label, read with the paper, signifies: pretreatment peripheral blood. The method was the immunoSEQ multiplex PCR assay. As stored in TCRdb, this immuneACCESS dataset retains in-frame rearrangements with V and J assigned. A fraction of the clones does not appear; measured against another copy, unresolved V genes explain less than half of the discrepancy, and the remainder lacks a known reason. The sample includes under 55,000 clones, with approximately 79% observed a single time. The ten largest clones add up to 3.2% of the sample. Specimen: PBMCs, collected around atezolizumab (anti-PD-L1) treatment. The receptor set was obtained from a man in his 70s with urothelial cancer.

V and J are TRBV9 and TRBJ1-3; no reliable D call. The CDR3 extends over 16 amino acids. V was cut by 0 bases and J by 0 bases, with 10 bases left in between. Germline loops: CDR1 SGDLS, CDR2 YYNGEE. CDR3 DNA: TGTGCCAGCAGCGTAGCGGGCGGGAGCTCTGGAAACACCATATATTTT. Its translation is CASSVAGGSSGNTIYF.

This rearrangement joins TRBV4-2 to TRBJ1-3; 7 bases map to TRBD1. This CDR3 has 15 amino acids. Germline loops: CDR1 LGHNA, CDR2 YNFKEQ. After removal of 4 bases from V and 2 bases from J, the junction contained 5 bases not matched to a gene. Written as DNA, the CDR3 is TGTGCCAGCAGCCCCGTGACAGGGACTGGAAACACCATATATTTT. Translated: CASSPVTGTGNTIYF.

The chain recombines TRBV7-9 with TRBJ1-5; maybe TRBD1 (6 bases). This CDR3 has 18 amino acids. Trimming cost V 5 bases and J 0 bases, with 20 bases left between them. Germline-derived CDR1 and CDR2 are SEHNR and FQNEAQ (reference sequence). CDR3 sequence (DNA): TGTGCCAGCAGCGATTCCTCTCGGGACATTGATAGCAATCAGCCCCAGCATTTT. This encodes CASSDSSRDIDSNQPQHF.

CDR3 nucleotide sequence: TGCGCCAGCAGCCAAGATGACAGGGGGGGCTCTGGAAACACCATATATTTT. Its translation: CASSQDDRGGSGNTIYF. V gene TRBV4-3 combines with J gene TRBJ1-3; 9 nucleotides match TRBD1. The CDR3 consists of 17 residues. Per germline, CDR1 LGHNA and CDR2 YSLEER. V shed 0 bases and J 0 bases; nucleotides not matched to a gene: 3.

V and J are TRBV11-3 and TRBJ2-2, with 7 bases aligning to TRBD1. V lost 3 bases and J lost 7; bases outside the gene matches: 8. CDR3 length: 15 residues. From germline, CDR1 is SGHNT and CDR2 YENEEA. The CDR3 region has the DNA TGTGCCAGCAGCTTCAAGGGGGCTGGGGACGGGGAGCTGTTTTTT. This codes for CASSFKGAGDGELFF. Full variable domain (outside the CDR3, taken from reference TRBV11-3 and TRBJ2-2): EAGVVQSPRYKIIEKKQPVAFWCNPISGHNTLYWYLQNLGQGPELLIRYENEEAVDDSQLPKDRFSAERLKGVDSTLKIQPAELGDSAVYLCASSFKGAGDGELFFGEGSRLTVL.

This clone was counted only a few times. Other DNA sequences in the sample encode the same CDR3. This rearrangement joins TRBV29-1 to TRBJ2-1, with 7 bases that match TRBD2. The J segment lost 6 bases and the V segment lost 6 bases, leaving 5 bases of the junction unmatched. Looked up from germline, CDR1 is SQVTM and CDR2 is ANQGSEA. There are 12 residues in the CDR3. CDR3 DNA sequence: TGCAGCGTCAAGACTAGCCGCAATGAGCAGTTCTTC. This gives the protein CSVKTSRNEQFF.

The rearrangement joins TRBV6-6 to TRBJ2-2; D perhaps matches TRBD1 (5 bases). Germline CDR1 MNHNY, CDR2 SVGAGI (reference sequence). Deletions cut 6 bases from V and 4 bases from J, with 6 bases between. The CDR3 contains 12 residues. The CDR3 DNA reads TGTGCCAGCAGGGACATCACCGGGGAGCTGTTTTTT. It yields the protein CASRDITGELFF.

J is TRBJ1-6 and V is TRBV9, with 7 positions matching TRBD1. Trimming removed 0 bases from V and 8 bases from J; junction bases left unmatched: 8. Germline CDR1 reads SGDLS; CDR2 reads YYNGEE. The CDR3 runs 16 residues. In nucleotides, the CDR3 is TGTGCCAGCAGCGTAGGTCGGCAGGGGGGATATTCACCCCTCCACTTT. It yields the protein CASSVGRQGGYSPLHF. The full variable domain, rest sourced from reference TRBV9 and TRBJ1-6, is DSGVTQTPKHLITATGQRVTLRCSPRSGDLSVYWYQQSLDQGLQFLIQYYNGEERAKGNILERFSAQQFPDLHSELNLSSLELGDSALYFCASSVGRQGGYSPLHFGNGTRLTVT.